The clone carrying this T cell receptor (beta chain) was picked up many times. The sample comes from a study of human T cells and chemical hapten exposure. The CDR3 totals 16 residues. Germline CDR1 is MNHEY and CDR2 is SVGEGT. Trimming removed 6 bases from V and 3 bases from J, with 17 bases in between. Blood, whole and unfractionated, served as the source for total RNA extraction. Attachment of unique molecular identifiers to individual cDNA molecules was performed in the library. In the original workflow: From roughly 23,000 to 700,000 TCRs were found per sample, with a median of around 96,000. TCRdb reprocessed the 5' RACE reads via MiXCR and lists one record per CDR3 protein. The V and J calls reflect TCRdb's pipeline rather than the authors' work. The data contain about 140,000 distinct CDR3 sequences, 4.1% of them singletons.

The sequence derives from a female donor in good health. The chain recombines TRBV6-2 or TRBV6-3 with TRBJ2-2, with unresolved D. CDR3 in DNA: TGTGCCAGCAGCCTCACGCACGATGCGTACACCGGGGAGCTGTTTTTT. It is translated as CASSLTHDAYTGELFF.